The TCR beta chain described here comes from a study of CD8 T cells in Susac syndrome. Trimming cost V 3 bases and J 5 bases; bases outside gene matches: 9. This CDR3 has 16 amino acids. Germline loops: CDR1 SGHNT, CDR2 YYREEE (reference sequence). Roughly 0.45 to 1 ug RNA was reverse transcribed with random hexamers. MiXCR, applied by TCRdb to the immunoSEQ multiplex PCR reads, yields one record per CDR3 protein. The repertoire holds approximately 110,000 distinct CDR3 sequences, with around 94% as singletons. TCR beta sequencing was performed on blood CD8+ and CD4+ T cells. Negative isolation was used for CD8+ and CD4+ T cells, and FACS enrichment was applied to TEMRA cells.

The clonotype originates from a human donor in good health. J is TRBJ1-4 and V is TRBV5-4; 8 bases map to TRBD1. The sample consisted of CD4+ T cells from PBMCs. As DNA, the CDR3 is TGTGCCAGCAGCTCGGGCCGGACAGGGTTAAATGAAAAACTGTTTTTT. It translates to CASSSGRTGLNEKLFF. Looking up the rest from reference TRBV5-4 and TRBJ1-4 gives the full variable domain: ETGVTQSPTHLIKTRGQQVTLRCSSQSGHNTVSWYQQALGQGPQFIFQYYREEENGRGNFPPRFSGLQFPNYSSELNVNALELDDSALYLCASSSGRTGLNEKLFFGSGTQLSVL.